One sample yielded the 7 T cell receptor beta chains listed below, sequenced in a study of blood T cell repertoires in COVID-19. Sequencing used immunoSEQ multiplex PCR; TCRdb keeps in-frame clones, though not all of them. The table has about 240,000 clones, 85% seen once. The sample consisted of peripheral blood. The receptor set was obtained from a middle-aged man with COVID-19, enrolled during active disease.

This chain uses TRBV20-1 with TRBJ1-3, with TRBD1 matching over 7 bases. This CDR3 is built from 15 residues. J lost 1 base, V lost 3 bases, and 6 bases had no gene match. The germline V gene has CDR1 DFQATT and CDR2 SNEGSKA (reference sequence). The CDR3 here is CSASAYRGSGNTIYF. The CDR3 DNA is TGCAGTGCTAGTGCCTACAGGGGTTCTGGAAACACCATATATTTT.

This sequence joins TRBV5-8 and TRBJ1-4, with 9 nucleotides matching TRBD1. CDR1 and CDR2 (germline): SGHTS, YDEGEE. The CDR3 has 15 residues. V was clipped by 6 bases and J by 7 bases; unmatched bases: 10. The CDR3 sequence is CASTQPGQGGEKLFF. CDR3 in DNA: TGTGCCAGCACCCAACCGGGACAGGGAGGTGAAAAACTGTTTTTT.

The V call is TRBV4-3, the J call TRBJ2-7, with a tentative D call TRBD2 (5 bases). CDR1 is LGHNA and CDR2 is YSLEER in the germline V gene. This CDR3 has 14 amino acids. The V and J ends lost 1 base and 3 bases respectively, with 10 bases between them. The CDR3 loop is CASSQALGSYEQYF. CDR3 DNA: TGCGCCAGCAGCCAAGCACTAGGTAGCTACGAGCAGTACTTC.

This chain uses TRBV9 with TRBJ2-2, with 9 bases lining up with TRBD1. In germline, CDR1 is SGDLS, CDR2 YYNGEE. There are 16 residues in the CDR3. After removal of 0 bases from V and 3 bases from J, the junction contained 3 bases not matched to a gene. The chain's CDR3 is CASSVEGTGHTGELFF. The CDR3 DNA follows: TGTGCCAGCAGCGTAGAAGGGACAGGGCACACCGGGGAGCTGTTTTTT.

In DNA form, the CDR3 reads TGTGCCAGTAGTATCGGGGGAAGCTATGGCTACACCTTC. It yields the protein CASSIGGSYGYTF. This chain links TRBV19 with TRBJ1-2; D possibly corresponds to TRBD1 (5 bases). The CDR3 has 13 amino acids. Deletions cut 3 bases from V and 4 bases from J, with 9 bases between. Germline CDR1 LNHDA, CDR2 SQIVND (reference sequence).

The V gene is TRBV5-1, the J gene TRBJ1-1; D is unresolved. CDR3 length equals 13 residues. The germline gives CDR1 SGHRS, CDR2 YFSETQ. The germline V and J ends were trimmed by 1 base and 1 base, with 5 bases remaining between them. DNA of the CDR3: TGCGCCAGCAGCTTGCAACAGAACACTGAAGCTTTCTTT. It codes for CASSLQQNTEAFF.

J is TRBJ1-2 and V is TRBV4-1; D might be TRBD1 (5 bases). With 0 bases removed from V and 8 bases from J, the gap between germline ends came to 16 bases. The CDR3 covers 15 residues. The germline V gene encodes CDR1 MGHRA and CDR2 YSYEKL. CDR3 in amino acids: CASSQESRQRSGYTF. In DNA form, the CDR3 reads TGCGCCAGCAGCCAAGAAAGCAGACAGCGATCCGGCTACACCTTC.